A single sample is the source of the 5 T cell receptor beta chains below, sequenced in a study of cytomegalovirus exposure and HLA in healthy donors. Use of 60 Vbeta and 13 Jbeta primers characterized the PCR. Measured with immunoSEQ multiplex PCR; TCRdb has only the in-frame clones, and not every one. This sample carries 150,000 to 200,000 clones, approximately 75% of them seen once, and the ten largest clones take about 1.9%. The sample was PBMCs. The receptor source for this set is a woman aged 18-29 years in good health and CMV-seronegative.

Only one count was recorded for this clone. The chain carries TRBV7-9 and TRBJ2-1; 10 nucleotides match TRBD2. CDR3 length: 16 amino acids. The germline CDR1 and CDR2 sequences are SEHNR and FQNEAQ (reference sequence). The ends lost 5 bases at V and 4 bases at J; junction bases unmatched: 8. The CDR3 here is CASSPRTSGDYNEQFF. The DNA for the CDR3 is TGTGCCAGCAGCCCCCGGACTAGCGGAGATTACAATGAGCAGTTCTTC.

The chain couples TRBV14 to TRBJ2-5, with TRBD1 matching over 7 bases. CDR3 length: 15 amino acids. V was clipped by 1 base and J by 2 bases; unmatched bases: 4. Germline V gives CDR1 SGHDN, CDR2 FVKESK. CDR3 in DNA: TGTGCCAGCAGCCAAGGTGTCAGGGGGCAAGAGACCCAGTACTTC. The encoded protein is CASSQGVRGQETQYF. The full variable domain, in which reference TRBV14 and TRBJ2-5 provide the parts outside the CDR3, is EAGVTQFPSHSVIEKGQTVTLRCDPISGHDNLYWYRRVMGKEIKFLLHFVKESKQDESGMPNNRFLAERTGGTYSTLKVQPAELEDSGVYFCASSQGVRGQETQYFGPGTRLLVL.

As concerns this clone: Other DNA sequences of this sample code for an identical CDR3. V is TRBV5-1 and J is TRBJ2-5, with D tentatively TRBD1 (5 bases). Trimming took 2 bases from V and 2 from J, leaving 10 bases between them. Germline CDR1 SGHRS, CDR2 YFSETQ. CDR3 length equals 14 residues. The CDR3 nucleotides are TGCGCCAGCAGCTTAGGTAGGGGACAAGAGACCCAGTACTTC. This translates into CASSLGRGQETQYF.

The chain is built from TRBV11-2 and TRBJ2-7; D perhaps matches TRBD1 (6 bases). The germline V gene encodes CDR1 SGHAT and CDR2 FQNNGV. Trimming cost V 5 bases and J 3 bases, with 11 bases left between them. The CDR3 contains 13 residues. The CDR3 sequence is CASSPGHLYEQYF. The CDR3 DNA sequence: TGTGCCAGCAGCCCGGGACACCTCTACGAGCAGTACTTC.

V usage is TRBV10-1 and J usage is TRBJ1-3; TRBD1 is a possible D gene (6 bases). The CDR3 contains 14 residues. CDR1 and CDR2 (germline): WNHNN, SYGVQD (reference sequence). V dropped 6 bases and J dropped 4 bases, with 13 bases sitting between them. CDR3 sequence: CASSPGTTGNTIYF. The CDR3, as DNA: TGCGCCAGCAGCCCCGGGACAACAGGAAACACCATATATTTT.